Shown below are 2 T cell receptor beta chains from a single sample sequenced in a study of shared clonotypes between healthy human individuals. Data came from immunoSEQ multiplex PCR; TCRdb stores just in-frame clones and leaves some out. The sample carries approximately 2.4 million clones, 95% recorded once. The specimen was naive CD4+ T cells sorted from blood. The subset denotes: CD45RA+ positively selected. Every receptor here comes from a man between 18 and 35 years old in good health.

Turning to this clone: The sample holds other DNA sequences that translate to the same CDR3. The chain joins TRBV30 to TRBJ2-7; perhaps TRBD1 as D (5 bases). Per the germline V gene, CDR1 is GTSNPN and CDR2 is SVGIG (reference sequence). This CDR3 region has 11 residues. Trimming cost V 3 bases and J 6 bases, with 9 bases left between them. The CDR3 DNA is TGTGCCTGGAGCGAAAGGGGCGAGCAGTACTTC. Encoded protein: CAWSERGEQYF. Based on the CDR3 plus reference TRBV30 and TRBJ2-7, the full variable domain is SQTIHQWPATLVQPVGSPLSLECTVEGTSNPNLYWYRQAAGRGLQLLFYSVGIGQISSEVPQNLSASRPQDRQFILSSKKLLLSDSGFYLCAWSERGEQYFGPGTRLTVT.

This chain uses TRBV30 with TRBJ1-1, with TRBD1 as a possible D gene (5 bases). Per germline, CDR1 GTSNPN and CDR2 SVGIG (reference sequence). The V end was cut by 4 bases, the J end by 4 bases, with 13 bases between. The CDR3 runs to 13 residues. CDR3 in DNA: TGTGCCTGGACCAGGGACCGGTCCACTGAAGCTTTCTTT. Translating gives CAWTRDRSTEAFF.